This T cell receptor (beta chain) was captured by sequencing in a study of shared clonotypes between healthy human individuals. Broader study findings: Clonotype sharing across donors was expected to vary with sequencing depth.

At a deep level, the assay was run. Every subset had its genomic DNA shared out evenly among several immunoSEQ plates. Original data processing: As immunoSEQ supplied junction-only sequences (without quality scores), filtering differed. The table came from immunoSEQ multiplex PCR; TCRdb's copy has only in-frame clones and leaves some out. The DNA was the basis for D and trimming; V, J and clone size are from that table. The top ten hold over 10% of the sample, which has around 450,000 clones, about 76% seen once. This clone came up once. The target antigen is unknown. The CDR3 totals 15 residues. The chain has TRBV21-1 and TRBJ2-7; TRBD1, as called in the table, went unchecked against the DNA. TRBV21-1 is an annotated pseudogene. Material for sequencing was PBMCs. This sequence was found in a woman aged 40 to 50 in good health. Some clones in this sample may be carry-over from other donors' samples. CDR3 coding DNA: TGTGCCAGCCCGAGGGTCCGACAGGGGGCTAATGATCTGTACTTC. This gives the protein CASPRVRQGANDLYF.